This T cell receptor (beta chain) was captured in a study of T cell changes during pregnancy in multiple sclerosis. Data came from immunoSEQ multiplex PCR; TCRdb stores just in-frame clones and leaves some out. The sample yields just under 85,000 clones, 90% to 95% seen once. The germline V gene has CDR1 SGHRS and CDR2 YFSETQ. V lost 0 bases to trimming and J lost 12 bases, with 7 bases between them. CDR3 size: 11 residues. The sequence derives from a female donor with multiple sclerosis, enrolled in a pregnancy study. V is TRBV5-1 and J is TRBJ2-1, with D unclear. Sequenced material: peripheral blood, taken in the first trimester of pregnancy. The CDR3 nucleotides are TGCGCCAGCAGCTTGGCAGGCATGCAGTTCTTC. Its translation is CASSLAGMQFF.